This record concerns one T cell receptor (beta chain) sequence. Trimming cost V 4 bases and J 2 bases; bases outside gene matches: 8. CDR3 size: 15 residues. Germline-derived CDR1 and CDR2 are SGDLS and YYNGEE. This entry is derived from a study of blood T cell repertoires in COVID-19. TCRdb's table, derived via immunoSEQ multiplex PCR, lists solely in-frame clones and lacks some. The sample has 140,000 or so clones; around three quarters are singletons. The sample comprised peripheral blood. This clonotype was obtained from a middle-aged man with active or convalescent COVID-19. The genes are TRBV9 and TRBJ2-5; 7 bases agree with TRBD2. CDR3 region: CASSPSGLLQETQYF. The CDR3 region has the DNA TGTGCCAGCAGCCCCTCGGGACTACTACAAGAGACCCAGTACTTC.